This T cell receptor (beta chain) was observed in a study of T cells in Graves' hyperthyroidism and ophthalmopathy. Whole-study findings and limits: Blood shared most expanded thyroid clonotypes above 0.001.

With respect to this clonotype: Its antigen is not identified.

Trimming removed 4 bases from V and 0 bases from J; junction bases left unmatched: 3. This CDR3 region has 15 residues. Germline V gene data show CDR1 as SGHTA and CDR2 as FQGNSA. Amplified regions were TCR beta CDR3 sequences from RNA transcripts. Carried out on the TCR CDR3, a first-round RT-PCR used the HTBI primer set. TCRdb reanalysed the multiplex PCR reads using MiXCR and keeps one entry per CDR3 protein. This table has around 530,000 distinct CDR3 sequences, over 15% appearing once. A Clinical Activity Score of at least 3, a NOSPECS grade of at least 4 and a duration under 3 months were recorded in the ophthalmopathy patients. Used for diagnoses were clinical symptoms, serum thyroxine and TRAb, thyroid ultrasound and orbital computed tomography.

The source of this sequence is a young woman with Graves' ophthalmopathy. Sequencing was done on a sample of blood. The rearrangement links TRBV7-2 to TRBJ2-7; 10 positions agree with TRBD1. This CDR3 reads CASSWGTGVSYEQYF. The CDR3 coding sequence is TGTGCCAGCAGCTGGGGGACAGGGGTCTCCTACGAGCAGTACTTC. Full variable domain (outside the CDR3, taken from reference TRBV7-2 and TRBJ2-7): GAGVSQSPSNKVTEKGKDVELRCDPISGHTALYWYRQSLGQGLEFLIYFQGNSAPDKSGLPSDRFSAERTGGSVSTLTIQRTQQEDSAVYLCASSWGTGVSYEQYFGPGTRLTVT.